One T cell receptor beta chain is described in this entry. What it binds is unknown. Primers used in a second PCR of roughly 6 to 12 cycles were a sample-barcoded 5' primer and a J-beta primer mix. MiXCR was run by TCRdb on the 5' RACE reads, yielding one entry per CDR3 protein. The data contain 980,000 or so distinct CDR3 sequences, about 48% of them singletons. From germline, CDR1 is SGHKS and CDR2 YYEKEE (reference sequence). CDR3 length: 15 amino acids. Trimming removed 4 bases from V and 0 bases from J, with 12 bases in between. This specimen comes from a study of blood T cells in healthy people across ages. Broader study findings: CMV status of donors was not determined, possibly confounding expanded clonotype changes. PBMC samples, being unsorted, prevented any conclusive comparison of naive and antigen-experienced cells. More naive CD4+ cells and higher diversity marked long-lived donors relative to aged donors.

This chain joins TRBV5-5 and TRBJ2-3; D perhaps matches TRBD1 (6 bases). This receptor was taken from a man in his thirties or forties in good health. The specimen was blood. The CDR3 loop is CASSPWGRSTDTQYF. As DNA, the CDR3 is TGTGCCAGCAGCCCTTGGGGGCGGAGCACAGATACGCAGTATTTT.